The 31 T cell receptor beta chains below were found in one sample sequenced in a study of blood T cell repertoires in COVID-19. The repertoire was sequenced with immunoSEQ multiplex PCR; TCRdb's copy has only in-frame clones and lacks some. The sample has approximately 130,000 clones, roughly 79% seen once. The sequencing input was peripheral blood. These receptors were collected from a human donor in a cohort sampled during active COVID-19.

The chain's CDR3 is CASSVGGGPAYEQYF. CDR3 sequence (DNA): TGTGCCAGCAGCGTTGGGGGGGGGCCGGCCTACGAGCAGTACTTC. This chain uses TRBV5-4 with TRBJ2-7; D is perhaps TRBD2 (7 bases). CDR3 length: 15 residues. Germline values: CDR1 SGHNT, CDR2 YYREEE (reference sequence). Trimming took 4 bases from V and 2 from J, leaving 16 bases between them.

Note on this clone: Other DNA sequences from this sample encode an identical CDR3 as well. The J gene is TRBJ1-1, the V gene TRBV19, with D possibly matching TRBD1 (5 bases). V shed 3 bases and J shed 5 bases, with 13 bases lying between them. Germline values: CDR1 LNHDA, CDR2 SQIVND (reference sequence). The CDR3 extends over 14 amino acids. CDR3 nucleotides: TGTGCCAGTAGTATTGCAAGGGGAGGTACTGAAGCTTTCTTT. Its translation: CASSIARGGTEAFF.

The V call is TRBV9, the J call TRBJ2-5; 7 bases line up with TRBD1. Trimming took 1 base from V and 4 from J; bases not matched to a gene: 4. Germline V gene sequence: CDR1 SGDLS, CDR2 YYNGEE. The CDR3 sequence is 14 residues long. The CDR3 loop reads CASSVYSGGETQYF. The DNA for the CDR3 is TGTGCCAGCAGCGTATATTCAGGGGGAGAGACCCAGTACTTC.

CDR3 protein: CASSHTYGTGSDIQYF. In DNA form, the CDR3 reads TGTGCCAGCAGCCATACTTATGGGACAGGGTCGGACATTCAGTACTTC. The chain carries TRBV5-8 and TRBJ2-4; 9 nucleotides line up with TRBD1. CDR1 SGHTS and CDR2 YDEGEE come from the germline V gene. Trimming took 4 bases from V and 8 from J; bases not matched to a gene: 13. This CDR3 spans 16 amino acids.

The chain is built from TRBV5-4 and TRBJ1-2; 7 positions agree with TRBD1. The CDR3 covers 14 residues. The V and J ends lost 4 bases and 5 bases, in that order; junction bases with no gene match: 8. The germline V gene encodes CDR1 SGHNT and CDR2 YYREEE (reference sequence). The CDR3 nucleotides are TGTGCCAGCAGCACCGACCAGGGGGAATATGGCTACACCTTC. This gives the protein CASSTDQGEYGYTF.

CDR3 sequence reads: CASSPTSGGQVGELFF. CDR3 nucleotide sequence: TGTGCCAGCAGCCCGACTAGCGGGGGGCAAGTCGGGGAGCTGTTTTTT. V gene TRBV14 combines with J gene TRBJ2-2; TRBD2 aligns across 13 bases. Germline V gives CDR1 SGHDN, CDR2 FVKESK. The CDR3 consists of 16 residues. V shed 4 bases and J 7 bases; nucleotides not matched to a gene: 6.

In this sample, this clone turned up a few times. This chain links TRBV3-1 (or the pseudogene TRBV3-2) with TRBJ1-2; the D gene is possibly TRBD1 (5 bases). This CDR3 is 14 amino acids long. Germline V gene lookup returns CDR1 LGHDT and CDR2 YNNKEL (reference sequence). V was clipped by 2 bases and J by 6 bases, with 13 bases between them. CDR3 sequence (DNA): TGTGCCAGCAGCCAATACAGGCAATCAAATGGCTACACCTTC. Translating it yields CASSQYRQSNGYTF.

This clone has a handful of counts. The CDR3 DNA sequence: TGTGCCTGGAGTCAGGGGCACGGCTACACCTTC. It codes for CAWSQGHGYTF. The chain combines TRBV30 with TRBJ1-2, with a possible D match to TRBD1 (6 bases). Trimming cost V 2 bases and J 8 bases, with 9 bases left between them. The CDR3 is 11 amino acids. Germline CDR1 and CDR2: GTSNPN and SVGIG (reference sequence).

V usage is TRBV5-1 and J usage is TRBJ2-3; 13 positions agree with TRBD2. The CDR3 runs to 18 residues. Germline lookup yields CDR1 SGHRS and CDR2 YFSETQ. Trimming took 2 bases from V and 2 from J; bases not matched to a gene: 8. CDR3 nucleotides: TGCGCCAGCAGCTTTACTAGCGGGGGGGCGACAGTCACAGATACGCAGTATTTT. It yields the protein CASSFTSGGATVTDTQYF.

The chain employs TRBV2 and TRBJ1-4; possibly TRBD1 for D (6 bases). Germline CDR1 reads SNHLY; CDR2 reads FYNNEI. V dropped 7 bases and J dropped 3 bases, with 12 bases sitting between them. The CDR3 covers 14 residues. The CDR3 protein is CASITDRANEKLFF. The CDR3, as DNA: TGTGCCAGCATCACGGACAGAGCTAATGAAAAACTGTTTTTT.

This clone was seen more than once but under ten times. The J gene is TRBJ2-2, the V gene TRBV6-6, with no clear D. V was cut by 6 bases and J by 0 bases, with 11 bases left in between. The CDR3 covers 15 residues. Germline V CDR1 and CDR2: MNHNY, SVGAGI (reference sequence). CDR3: CASSRDWPNTGELFF. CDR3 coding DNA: TGTGCCAGCAGCCGCGACTGGCCGAACACCGGGGAGCTGTTTTTT.

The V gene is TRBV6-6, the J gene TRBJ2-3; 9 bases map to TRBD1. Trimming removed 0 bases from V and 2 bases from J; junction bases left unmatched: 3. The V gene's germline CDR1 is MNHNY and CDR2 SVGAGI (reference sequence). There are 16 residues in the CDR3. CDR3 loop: CASSYSGTGYTDTQYF. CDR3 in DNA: TGTGCCAGCAGTTACTCGGGGACAGGGTACACAGATACGCAGTATTTT.

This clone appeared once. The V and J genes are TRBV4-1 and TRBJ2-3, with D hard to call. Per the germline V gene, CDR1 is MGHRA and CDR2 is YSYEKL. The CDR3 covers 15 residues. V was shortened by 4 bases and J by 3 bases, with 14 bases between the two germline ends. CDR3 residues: CASSLQNTDTDTQYF. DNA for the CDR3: TGCGCCAGCAGCCTACAAAATACAGATACAGATACGCAGTATTTT.

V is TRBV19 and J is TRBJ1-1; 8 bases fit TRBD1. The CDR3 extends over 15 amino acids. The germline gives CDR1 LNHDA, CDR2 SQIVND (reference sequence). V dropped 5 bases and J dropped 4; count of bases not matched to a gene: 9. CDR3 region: CASSPTTGAGTEAFF. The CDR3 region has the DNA TGTGCCAGTAGTCCTACGACAGGGGCGGGCACTGAAGCTTTCTTT. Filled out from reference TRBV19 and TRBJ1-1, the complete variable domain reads DGGITQSPKYLFRKEGQNVTLSCEQNLNHDAMYWYRQDPGQGLRLIYYSQIVNDFQKGDIAEGYSVSREKKESFPLTVTSAQKNPTAFYLCASSPTTGAGTEAFFGQGTRLTVV.

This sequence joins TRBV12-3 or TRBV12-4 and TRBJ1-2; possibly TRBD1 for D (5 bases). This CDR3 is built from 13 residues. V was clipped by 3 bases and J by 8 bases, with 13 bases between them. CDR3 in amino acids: CASSLGGLGGYTF. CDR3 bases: TGTGCCAGCAGTTTGGGGGGTTTGGGGGGCTACACCTTC.

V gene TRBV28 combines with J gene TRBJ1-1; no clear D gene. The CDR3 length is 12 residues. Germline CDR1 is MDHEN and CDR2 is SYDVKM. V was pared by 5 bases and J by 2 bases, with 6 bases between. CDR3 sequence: CASSGQNTEAFF. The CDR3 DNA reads TGTGCCAGCAGTGGGCAAAACACTGAAGCTTTCTTT.

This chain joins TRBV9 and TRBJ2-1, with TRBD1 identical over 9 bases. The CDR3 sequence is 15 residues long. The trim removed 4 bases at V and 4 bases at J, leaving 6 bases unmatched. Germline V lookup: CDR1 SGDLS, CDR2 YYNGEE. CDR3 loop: CASSFPGQGYNEQFF. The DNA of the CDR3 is TGTGCCAGCAGCTTTCCGGGACAGGGTTACAATGAGCAGTTCTTC.

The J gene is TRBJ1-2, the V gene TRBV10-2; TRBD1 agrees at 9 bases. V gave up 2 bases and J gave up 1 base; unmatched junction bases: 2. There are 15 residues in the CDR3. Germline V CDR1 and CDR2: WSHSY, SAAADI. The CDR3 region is CASSETGGGNYGYTF. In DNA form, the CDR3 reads TGCGCCAGCAGTGAGACAGGGGGCGGTAACTATGGCTACACCTTC.

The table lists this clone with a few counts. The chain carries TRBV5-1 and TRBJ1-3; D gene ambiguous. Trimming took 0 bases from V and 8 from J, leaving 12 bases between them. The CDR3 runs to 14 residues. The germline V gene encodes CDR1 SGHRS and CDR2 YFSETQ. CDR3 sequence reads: CASSLAGGGDTIYF. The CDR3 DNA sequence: TGCGCCAGCAGCTTGGCCGGAGGCGGCGACACCATATATTTT.

The CDR3, as DNA: TGTGCCAGCAGTGAGCTTGGACCTAGGGGCTTTGGCTACACCTTC. It translates to CASSELGPRGFGYTF. The chain recombines TRBV6-1 with TRBJ1-2; possible D gene TRBD1, 5 bases. The germline V gene encodes CDR1 MNHNS and CDR2 SASEGT. V was trimmed by 3 bases and J by 7 bases, leaving 18 bases between them. The CDR3 sequence is 15 residues long.

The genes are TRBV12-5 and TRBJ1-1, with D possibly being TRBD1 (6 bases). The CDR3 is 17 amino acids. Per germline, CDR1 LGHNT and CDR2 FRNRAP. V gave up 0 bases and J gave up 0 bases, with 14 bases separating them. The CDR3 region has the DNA TGTGCTAGTGGTTTGGTACGAGGGGACATTTTGAACACTGAAGCTTTCTTT. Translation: CASGLVRGDILNTEAFF.

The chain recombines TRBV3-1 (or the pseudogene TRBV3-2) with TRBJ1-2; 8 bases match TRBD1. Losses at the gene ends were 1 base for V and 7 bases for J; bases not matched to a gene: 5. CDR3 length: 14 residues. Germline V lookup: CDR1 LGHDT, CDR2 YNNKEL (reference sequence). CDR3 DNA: TGTGCCAGCAGCCAAGTTGCAGGGGGCGTTGGCTACACCTTC. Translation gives CASSQVAGGVGYTF.

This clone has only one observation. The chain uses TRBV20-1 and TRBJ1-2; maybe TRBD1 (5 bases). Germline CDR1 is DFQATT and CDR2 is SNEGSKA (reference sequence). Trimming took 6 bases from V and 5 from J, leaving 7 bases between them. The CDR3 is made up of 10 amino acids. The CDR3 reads CSAAGYGYTF. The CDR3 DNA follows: TGCAGTGCCGCAGGGTATGGCTACACCTTC.

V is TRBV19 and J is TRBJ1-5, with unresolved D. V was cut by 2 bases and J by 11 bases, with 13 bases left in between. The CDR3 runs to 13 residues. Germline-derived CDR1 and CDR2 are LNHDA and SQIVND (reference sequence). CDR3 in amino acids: CASSISHEGSQHF. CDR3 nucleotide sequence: TGTGCCAGTAGTATATCCCATGAGGGTTCCCAGCATTTT.

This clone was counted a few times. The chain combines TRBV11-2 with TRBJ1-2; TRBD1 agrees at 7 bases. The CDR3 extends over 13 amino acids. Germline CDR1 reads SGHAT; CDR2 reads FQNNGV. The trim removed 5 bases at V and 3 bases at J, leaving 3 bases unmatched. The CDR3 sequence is CASSAQGDYGYTF. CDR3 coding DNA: TGTGCCAGCAGCGCCCAGGGGGACTATGGCTACACCTTC.

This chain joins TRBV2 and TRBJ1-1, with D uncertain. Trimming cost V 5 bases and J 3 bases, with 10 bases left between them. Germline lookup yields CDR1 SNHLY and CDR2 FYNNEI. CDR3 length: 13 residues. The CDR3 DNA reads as TGTGCCAGCAGTTCTTCAAGAGACACTGAAGCTTTCTTT. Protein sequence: CASSSSRDTEAFF.

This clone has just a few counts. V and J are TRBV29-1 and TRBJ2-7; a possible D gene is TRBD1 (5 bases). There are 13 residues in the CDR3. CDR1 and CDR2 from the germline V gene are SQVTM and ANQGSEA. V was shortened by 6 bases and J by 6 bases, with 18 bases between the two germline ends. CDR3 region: CSVAKGQALEQYF. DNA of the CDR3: TGCAGCGTAGCAAAGGGGCAGGCGCTCGAGCAGTACTTC.

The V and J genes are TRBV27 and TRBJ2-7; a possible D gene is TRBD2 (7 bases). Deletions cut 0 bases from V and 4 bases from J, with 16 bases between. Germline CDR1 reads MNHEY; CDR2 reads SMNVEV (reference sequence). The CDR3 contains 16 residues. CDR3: CASSLSYPRGGYEQYF. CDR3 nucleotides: TGTGCCAGCAGTTTATCGTATCCGAGGGGGGGGTACGAGCAGTACTTC.

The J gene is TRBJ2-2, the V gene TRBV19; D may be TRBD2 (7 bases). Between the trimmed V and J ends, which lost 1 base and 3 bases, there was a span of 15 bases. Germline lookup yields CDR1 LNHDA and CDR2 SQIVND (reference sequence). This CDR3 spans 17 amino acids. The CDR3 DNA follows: TGTGCCAGTAGTATAGTGGCGGGGGCGCAGTACACCGGGGAGCTGTTTTTT. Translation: CASSIVAGAQYTGELFF.

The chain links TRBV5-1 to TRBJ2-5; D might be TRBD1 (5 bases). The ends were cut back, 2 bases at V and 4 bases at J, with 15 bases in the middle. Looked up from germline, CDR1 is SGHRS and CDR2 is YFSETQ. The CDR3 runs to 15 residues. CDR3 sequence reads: CASSFGQGVGETQYF. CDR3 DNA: TGCGCCAGCAGCTTCGGCCAGGGCGTGGGAGAGACCCAGTACTTC.

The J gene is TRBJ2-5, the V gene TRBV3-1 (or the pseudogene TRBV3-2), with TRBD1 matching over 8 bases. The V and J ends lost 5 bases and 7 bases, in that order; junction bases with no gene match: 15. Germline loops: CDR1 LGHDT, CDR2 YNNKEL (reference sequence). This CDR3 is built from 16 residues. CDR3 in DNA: TGTGCCAGCAGCTCACAAACCCCAGGGGGCCGGGGGACCCAGTACTTC. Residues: CASSSQTPGGRGTQYF.